The 30 T cell receptor beta chains below all came from one sample that was sequenced in a study of blood T cells in healthy people across ages. Then a second PCR, running roughly 7 to 11 cycles, was carried out with a sample-barcoded 5' primer and a J-beta primer mix. TCRdb re-called the 5' RACE reads with MiXCR, one entry per CDR3 protein. The sample has about 1.5 million distinct CDR3 sequences, roughly 43% seen once; the top ten hold approximately 4.1%. The material sequenced was blood. The source is a woman in her late teens or twenties in good health.

This clonotype was detected a few times. V and J are TRBV29-1 and TRBJ1-5; 10 nucleotides align to TRBD1. V was pared by 5 bases and J by 5 bases, with 6 bases of the junction left unmatched. This CDR3 comprises 14 residues. The germline CDR1 and CDR2 sequences are SQVTM and ANQGSEA. The CDR3 protein is CSVRGTGDHQPQHF. In DNA, the CDR3 is TGCAGCGTTCGGGGGACAGGGGATCATCAGCCCCAGCATTTT.

Here the CDR3 reads CASREGPGNTEAFF. The CDR3 region has the DNA TGCGCCAGCAGGGAGGGTCCGGGTAACACTGAAGCTTTCTTT. This sequence joins TRBV4-1 and TRBJ1-1; D is unresolved. In germline, CDR1 is MGHRA, CDR2 YSYEKL. CDR3 length: 14 amino acids. With 6 bases removed from V and 2 bases from J, the gap between germline ends came to 13 bases.

This clonotype was seen only a few times. The chain uses TRBV20-1 and TRBJ1-2; D ambiguous. Trimming pared 3 bases from V and 1 base from J, leaving 9 bases between. CDR3 length equals 13 residues. Germline loops: CDR1 DFQATT, CDR2 SNEGSKA (reference sequence). This CDR3 is CSASYTFNYGYTF. Written as DNA, the CDR3 is TGCAGTGCTAGTTACACCTTTAACTATGGCTACACCTTC.

This clonotype occurred a few times. This sequence joins TRBV7-9 and TRBJ2-1; D is ambiguous. In germline, CDR1 is SEHNR, CDR2 FQNEAQ (reference sequence). This CDR3 comprises 14 residues. The V end was cut by 0 bases, the J end by 10 bases, with 13 bases between. The CDR3 nucleotides read TGTGCCAGCAGCTTAGCTCGGCAGTGGTACGAGCAGTTCTTC. Protein: CASSLARQWYEQFF.

The CDR3: CASILTAFNYEQYF. In nucleotides, the CDR3 is TGTGCCAGCATCCTCACGGCGTTCAACTACGAGCAGTACTTC. V is TRBV7-2 and J is TRBJ2-7; no clear D gene. V lost 7 bases and J 3 bases, leaving 16 bases between the germline ends. This CDR3 region has 14 residues. Germline CDR1 is SGHTA and CDR2 is FQGNSA.

This clonotype was observed at least ten times. CDR3 residues: CASSFRFTYEQYF. Written as DNA, the CDR3 is TGTGCCAGCAGCTTTAGGTTTACCTACGAGCAGTACTTC. The gene calls are TRBV7-2 and TRBJ2-7; no reliable D call. Germline CDR1 is SGHTA and CDR2 is FQGNSA. The V and J ends lost 3 bases and 2 bases respectively, with 8 bases between them. The CDR3 totals 13 residues. Supplemented by reference TRBV7-2 and TRBJ2-7, the full variable domain reads GAGVSQSPSNKVTEKGKDVELRCDPISGHTALYWYRQSLGQGLEFLIYFQGNSAPDKSGLPSDRFSAERTGGSVSTLTIQRTQQEDSAVYLCASSFRFTYEQYFGPGTRLTVT.

This clonotype has a count of ten or more. The V gene is TRBV5-8, the J gene TRBJ1-5, with D tentatively TRBD1 (6 bases). CDR1 is SGHTS and CDR2 is YDEGEE in the germline V gene. Trimming removed 5 bases from V and 0 bases from J, with 12 bases in between. This CDR3 contains 15 residues. The CDR3 region is CASRDRPYSNQPQHF. The DNA of the CDR3 is TGTGCCAGCAGGGACAGACCCTATAGCAATCAGCCCCAGCATTTT.

This clonotype was detected a few times. The V call is TRBV20-1, the J call TRBJ2-1, with 12 bases lining up with TRBD2. Germline loops: CDR1 DFQATT, CDR2 SNEGSKA (reference sequence). The CDR3 has 15 residues. Germline trimming cut 2 bases from V and 11 bases from J; bases unmatched to any gene: 10. The CDR3 bases are TGCAGTGCTAGACCCGGGCTAGCGGGAGGGTATCAGCAGTTCTTC. Its protein is CSARPGLAGGYQQFF.

V is TRBV20-1 and J is TRBJ1-6, with TRBD1 as a possible D gene (5 bases). Germline V gene sequence: CDR1 DFQATT, CDR2 SNEGSKA (reference sequence). V was pared by 3 bases and J by 6 bases, with 15 bases between. There are 15 residues in the CDR3. CDR3 loop: CSASEGRQSNSPLHF. The CDR3 DNA sequence: TGCAGTGCTAGTGAGGGGCGACAGTCTAATTCACCCCTCCACTTT.

In this sample, this clonotype turned up a few times. The V call is TRBV11-2, the J call TRBJ2-1, with 16 bases matching TRBD2. Per the germline V gene, CDR1 is SGHAT and CDR2 is FQNNGV. V was pared by 7 bases and J by 2 bases, with 17 bases of the junction left unmatched. The length of the CDR3 is 21 residues. The chain's CDR3 is CASILVKKGLAGGRAYNEQFF. In DNA form, the CDR3 reads TGTGCCAGCATTCTGGTCAAAAAGGGACTAGCGGGGGGGCGCGCCTACAATGAGCAGTTCTTC. The variable domain in full, with the rest retrieved from reference TRBV11-2 and TRBJ2-1, is EAGVAQSPRYKIIEKRQSVAFWCNPISGHATLYWYQQILGQGPKLLIQFQNNGVVDDSQLPKDRFSAERLKGVDSTLKIQPAKLEDSAVYLCASILVKKGLAGGRAYNEQFFGPGTRLTVL.

The table lists this clonotype with a few counts. This chain joins TRBV4-3 and TRBJ2-1; D remains unclear. Germline CDR1 LGHNA, CDR2 YSLEER. This CDR3 is built from 13 residues. Trimming pared 2 bases from V and 4 bases from J, leaving 6 bases between. The CDR3 region has the DNA TGCGCCAGCAGCCAATCTTTTTACAATGAGCAGTTCTTC. It yields the protein CASSQSFYNEQFF.

With respect to this clonotype: Given a much more abundant clone one base away, this may be a read error. V usage is TRBV29-1 and J usage is TRBJ2-7; D assignment may be TRBD1 or TRBD2 (5 bases each). Per germline, CDR1 SQVTM and CDR2 ANQGSEA. The CDR3 runs 12 residues. The CDR3 reads CSVRGRTYEQYF. In nucleotides, the CDR3 is TGCAGTGTGAGGGGAAGGACCTACGAGCAGTACTTC.

This clonotype was picked up a small number of times. The chain joins TRBV11-1 to TRBJ2-5; D tentatively reads TRBD1 or TRBD2 (5 bases each). The closer fit of TRBJ2-7 to the DNA end suggests the J call may be wrong. In germline, CDR1 is SGHAT, CDR2 FQDESV (reference sequence). This CDR3 is built from 17 residues. The CDR3 nucleotides read TGTGCCAGCAGCTTTCTCTCTTCCGGGACCCCGATAGGCGAGCAGTACTTC. Translating it yields CASSFLSSGTPIGEQYF.

CDR3 region: CASSPRQKEAFF. DNA for the CDR3: TGTGCCAGCAGCCCCAGACAGAAAGAAGCTTTCTTT. The rearrangement uses TRBV7-2 and TRBJ1-1, with a weak D call TRBD1 (5 bases). Germline V gene lookup returns CDR1 SGHTA and CDR2 FQGNSA. Between the trimmed V and J ends, which lost 5 bases and 8 bases, there was a span of 12 bases. The CDR3 length is 12 residues.

The V and J genes are TRBV30 and TRBJ1-1, with D maybe TRBD1 (5 bases). There are 12 residues in the CDR3. CDR1 is GTSNPN, CDR2 SVGIG, per germline (reference sequence). V was pared by 0 bases and J by 7 bases, with 9 bases between. CDR3 region: CAWSVTGGEAFF. For the CDR3, the DNA is TGTGCCTGGAGTGTAACGGGGGGTGAAGCTTTCTTT.

The chain links TRBV10-3 to TRBJ1-2; D is undetermined. The CDR3 extends over 14 amino acids. V lost 8 bases and J lost 5, with 18 bases in between. Germline loops: CDR1 ENHRY, CDR2 SYGVKD. CDR3 nucleotide sequence: TGTGCCATCGCAGACGGGTTAGGAGGTTATGGCTACACCTTC. Its protein product is CAIADGLGGYGYTF.

Details on this clonotype: A much more abundant neighbour one base away suggests this may be a read error. This sequence joins TRBV9 and TRBJ2-1; D may be TRBD2 (5 bases). Germline CDR1 SGDLS, CDR2 YYNGEE. The ends were cut back, 3 bases at V and 8 bases at J, with 12 bases in the middle. CDR3 size: 13 residues. The CDR3 nucleotides are TGTGCCAGCAGCGGAGCTTGGGGAGATGAGCAGTTCTTC. Encoded protein: CASSGAWGDEQFF.

This clonotype was seen a handful of times. The V gene is TRBV14, the J gene TRBJ1-2; D gene uncertain. In germline, CDR1 is SGHDN, CDR2 FVKESK. The CDR3 consists of 14 residues. Trimming shortened V by 0 bases and J by 8 bases, and 13 bases separated the two germline ends. Here the CDR3 reads CASSQDYGLGGYTF. The CDR3 DNA reads TGTGCCAGCAGCCAAGATTACGGCCTGGGGGGCTACACCTTC.

This clonotype was seen more than once but under ten times. The chain links TRBV20-1 to TRBJ2-7; D perhaps matches TRBD2 (5 bases). Between the trimmed V and J ends, which lost 3 bases and 1 base, there was a span of 19 bases. The CDR3 runs to 16 residues. The germline V gene encodes CDR1 DFQATT and CDR2 SNEGSKA (reference sequence). DNA for the CDR3: TGCAGTGCTAGGAGGGTAGCAAGGTCGAGTTCCTACGAGCAGTACTTC. Its protein product is CSARRVARSSSYEQYF.

This clonotype turned up a few times. J is TRBJ1-2 and V is TRBV6-5; D is ambiguous. The length of the CDR3 is 15 residues. Looked up from germline, CDR1 is MNHEY and CDR2 is SVGAGI. Trimming shortened V by 0 bases and J by 3 bases, and 11 bases separated the two germline ends. CDR3 bases: TGTGCCAGCAGTTACTCCTCCGGGCCGTACTATGGCTACACCTTC. Protein sequence: CASSYSSGPYYGYTF.

The chain links TRBV12-3 or TRBV12-4 to TRBJ2-2; D is perhaps TRBD2 (5 bases). The V and J ends lost 8 bases and 0 bases respectively, with 16 bases between them. CDR3 length: 16 amino acids. The CDR3 region is CASGLGGPPNTGELFF. In nucleotides, the CDR3 is TGTGCCAGCGGTCTGGGCGGGCCTCCGAACACCGGGGAGCTGTTTTTT.

The chain couples TRBV27 to TRBJ2-3; no reliable D call. The germline V gene has CDR1 MNHEY and CDR2 SMNVEV (reference sequence). V lost 5 bases to trimming and J lost 4 bases, with 13 bases between them. This CDR3 has 14 residues. CDR3 nucleotides: TGTGCCAGCAGTATTCGGTCCCCACCAGATACGCAGTATTTT. Its translation: CASSIRSPPDTQYF.

This clonotype was found a few times. This chain uses TRBV4-1 with TRBJ2-7, with TRBD1 as a possible D gene (6 bases). The germline V gene encodes CDR1 MGHRA and CDR2 YSYEKL. This CDR3 region has 13 residues. The V gene lost 1 base and the J gene lost 5 bases, with 9 bases spanning the gap. The CDR3 is CASSQVGHHEQYF. The CDR3 nucleotides read TGCGCCAGCAGCCAAGTGGGACACCACGAGCAGTACTTC.

The chain has TRBV6-1 and TRBJ1-2; no clear D. CDR3 length: 13 residues. CDR1 and CDR2 from the germline V gene are MNHNS and SASEGT. Trimming pared 2 bases from V and 4 bases from J, leaving 8 bases between. This CDR3 is CASSEFGTYGYTF. DNA of the CDR3: TGTGCCAGCAGTGAATTCGGAACCTATGGCTACACCTTC.

The V and J genes are TRBV20-1 and TRBJ1-2, with D possibly TRBD1 on 5 matching bases. Looked up from germline, CDR1 is DFQATT and CDR2 is SNEGSKA (reference sequence). The ends were cut back, 2 bases at V and 6 bases at J, with 22 bases in the middle. This CDR3 is built from 16 residues. CDR3 loop: CSARFPSEGWINGYTF. The CDR3, as DNA: TGCAGTGCTAGATTTCCTTCAGAGGGGTGGATCAATGGCTACACCTTC.

This clonotype was counted many times. This chain links TRBV12-3 or TRBV12-4 with TRBJ2-3; unclear D gene. V gave up 6 bases and J gave up 0 bases, with 22 bases separating them. The CDR3 totals 18 residues. CDR3 sequence reads: CASSHGLISTLSTDTQYF. The DNA of the CDR3 is TGTGCCAGCAGCCACGGATTGATATCGACCCTAAGCACAGATACGCAGTATTTT.

This clonotype has ten or more counts. CDR3 nucleotides: TGTGCCAGCAGTTTGGTCGGTGGGACGAGATACAATGAGCAGTTCTTC. Protein sequence: CASSLVGGTRYNEQFF. The chain combines TRBV6-5 with TRBJ2-1; D is tentatively TRBD1 or TRBD2 (5 bases each). Germline-derived CDR1 and CDR2 are MNHEY and SVGAGI. Trimming left V 4 bases short and J 4 bases short, with 17 bases between. The CDR3 has 16 residues.

This clonotype was detected a few times. The chain uses TRBV3-1 and TRBJ2-1; 13 bases are shared with TRBD2. The CDR3 sequence is 18 residues long. V lost 4 bases and J lost 2; bases outside the gene matches: 8. The germline CDR1 and CDR2 sequences are LGHDT and YNNKEL (reference sequence). The CDR3 loop is CASSRTSGSIGPYNEQFF. The CDR3 nucleotides read TGTGCCAGCAGCCGGACTAGCGGGAGTATAGGCCCCTACAATGAGCAGTTCTTC.

The gene calls are TRBV7-9 and TRBJ2-7, with 7 nucleotides matching TRBD2. The germline gives CDR1 SEHNR, CDR2 FQNEAQ (reference sequence). This CDR3 comprises 15 residues. The trim removed 5 bases at V and 4 bases at J, leaving 11 bases unmatched. As DNA, the CDR3 is TGTGCCAGCAGCCCACTAGCGACCGAAGGGTACGAGCAGTACTTC. Residues: CASSPLATEGYEQYF.

This clonotype appeared a few times. For the CDR3, the DNA is TGTGCCAGCAGCCCCCGCCGACCGATGAGCACAGATACGCAGTATTTT. It yields the protein CASSPRRPMSTDTQYF. The chain joins TRBV9 to TRBJ2-3; D is ambiguous. Looked up from germline, CDR1 is SGDLS and CDR2 is YYNGEE. The CDR3 contains 16 residues. Trimming cost V 4 bases and J 0 bases, with 15 bases left between them.